This TCR beta chain was captured in a study of T cell repertoires in urothelial bladder cancer (dated by TCRdb to the late 2010s). Background on the whole study: Of the roughly twelve resected lesions, three were clinical stage cT0, three were cTa, three were cT1, and three were cT2 or greater. In the study, clonality of the TCR repertoire in bladder tumors was compared against clonality in benign bladder inflammation. A total of twelve patients who had bladder lesions and were undergoing transurethral resection were prospectively identified. Roughly eleven resected bladder lesions, consisting of urothelial carcinoma (UC+) and benign (UC-) specimens, were examined.

Bladder lesion specimens were obtained at transurethral resection and were stored at -80C. From bladder specimens obtained at transurethral resection, DNA was extracted. The immunoSEQ assay was used to sequence the CDR3 region of the TCR beta chain. In the original analysis: For each specimen, T-cell fraction, clonal dominance and maximum TCR clone frequency were calculated. Entries here come from immuneACCESS through TCRdb and include only in-frame sequences with V and J called. Some clones fail to appear in such tables; in the studies checked, an unresolved V gene covers under half of the shortfall, and the cause of the remainder is unknown. V and J calls and clone size are those listed in that table; D and trimming were worked out from the DNA. The sample table lists some 14,000 clones, around three fifths of them with a count of one. 7% to 9.5% of the sample goes to the ten largest clones. On this clone itself: The specificity of this receptor is unknown. Base qualities are not recorded, but no much larger clone differs from it by a single base.

Reading from cysteine to phenylalanine, the CDR3 counts 16 amino acids. Solely the CDR3 DNA is kept, with 48 bases framed from the first base. Trimming leaves V shorter by 5 bases and J shorter by 6 bases, with the junction holding 10 bases beyond the gene matches. In the germline V gene (reference sequence), CDR1 corresponds to MNHNY and CDR2 to SVGAGI. What the research found in general, with its limitations: Median tumor infiltrating lymphocyte percentage was approximately 2.2% in carcinoma specimens and more than 9% in benign specimens. Urothelial carcinoma specimens had a median of roughly 6,000 T cells, fewer than the median of approximately 27,000 seen in benign specimens. In carcinoma specimens, up to roughly 15% of infiltrating lymphocytes were accounted for by a single T-cell clone, compared with roughly 2% in benign specimens.

The receptor chain draws on TRBV6-6 and TRBJ1-5; 10 middle bases align to TRBD1. The clonotype originates from a human donor with urothelial carcinoma. Sequencing was done on a sample of tumor-infiltrating cells from bladder cancer. The CDR3 protein sequence reads: CASSPRQGALGQPQHF. Here is the DNA: TGTGCCAGCAGTCCCCGACAGGGGGCGTTGGGTCAGCCCCAGCATTTT.